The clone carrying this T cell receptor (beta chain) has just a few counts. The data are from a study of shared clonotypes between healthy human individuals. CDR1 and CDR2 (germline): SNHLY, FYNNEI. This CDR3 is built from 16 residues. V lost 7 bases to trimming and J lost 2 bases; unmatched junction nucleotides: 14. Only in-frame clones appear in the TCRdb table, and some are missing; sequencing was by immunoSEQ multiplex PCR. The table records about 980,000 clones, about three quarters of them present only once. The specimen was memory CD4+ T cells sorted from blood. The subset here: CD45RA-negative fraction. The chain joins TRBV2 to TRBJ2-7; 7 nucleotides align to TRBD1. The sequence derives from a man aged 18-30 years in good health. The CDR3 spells CASMTGTALRTYEQYF. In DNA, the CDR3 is TGTGCCAGCATGACCGGGACAGCCTTACGAACCTACGAGCAGTACTTC.